Following are 9 T cell receptor beta chains from one sample sequenced in a study of human T cells and chemical hapten exposure. Using its own MiXCR run on the RACE reads, TCRdb lists one record per CDR3 protein. The sample lists more than 300,000 distinct CDR3 sequences, approximately 5% occurring once. As for time point: pre-sensitization, week 0. Treatment described: therapeutic diphenylcyclopropenone sensitization with weekly scalp DPC. Sequencing used whole blood, obtained in connection with sensitization to the hapten diphenylcyclopropenone (DPC). These receptors were taken from a woman aged 50 to 65 with alopecia areata. Some clones in this sample may be carry-over from other donors' samples.

As DNA, the CDR3 is TGTGCCAGCAGTCCCAACCGGGGTACGCAGTATTTT. Its translation: CASSPNRGTQYF. This sequence joins TRBV12-3 or TRBV12-4 and TRBJ2-3, with a weak D call TRBD2 (5 bases). The CDR3 spans 12 residues. The ends were cut back, 5 bases at V and 8 bases at J, with 11 bases in the middle.

The chain employs TRBV28 and TRBJ2-5; D gene ambiguous. Looked up from germline, CDR1 is MDHEN and CDR2 is SYDVKM. Trimming cost V 5 bases and J 1 base, with 11 bases left between them. The CDR3 is 14 amino acids. This CDR3 is CASSPRIVQETQYF. In DNA form, the CDR3 reads TGTGCCAGCAGTCCTCGGATAGTCCAAGAGACCCAGTACTTC.

This clonotype was counted ten times or more. The genes are TRBV10-2 and TRBJ1-5, with D possibly TRBD1 on 6 matching bases. CDR3 size: 16 residues. Deletions cut 2 bases from V and 2 bases from J, with 13 bases between. The germline gives CDR1 WSHSY, CDR2 SAAADI. For the CDR3, the DNA is TGCGCCAGCAGTGAGCCCCGCGGGGGCGGCAATCAGCCCCAGCATTTT. This codes for CASSEPRGGGNQPQHF.

This clonotype was counted between two and nine times. The gene calls are TRBV14 and TRBJ2-7; D perhaps matches TRBD2 (5 bases). Per germline, CDR1 SGHDN and CDR2 FVKESK. Trimming stripped 5 bases from V and 2 bases from J, with 16 bases between. The CDR3 extends over 15 amino acids. CDR3 sequence (DNA): TGTGCCAGCAGCTCGACTACCGCCCCCCCCTACGAGCAGTACTTC. This gives the protein CASSSTTAPPYEQYF. Based on the CDR3 plus reference TRBV14 and TRBJ2-7, the full variable domain is EAGVTQFPSHSVIEKGQTVTLRCDPISGHDNLYWYRRVMGKEIKFLLHFVKESKQDESGMPNNRFLAERTGGTYSTLKVQPAELEDSGVYFCASSSTTAPPYEQYFGPGTRLTVT.

In this sample, this clonotype turned up a few times. The CDR3 DNA is TGCAGCGTTCTACAGTACGAGCAGTACTTC. It specifies CSVLQYEQYF. The rearrangement links TRBV29-1 to TRBJ2-7; no definite D call. Trimming left V 5 bases short and J 4 bases short, with 6 bases between. The CDR3 spans 10 residues. CDR1 and CDR2 (germline): SQVTM, ANQGSEA.

The table lists this clonotype with many counts. CDR3 sequence (DNA): TGTGCCAGCAGCGTAGTAGGGCACGCTGAGCAGTTCTTC. It yields the protein CASSVVGHAEQFF. This sequence joins TRBV9 and TRBJ2-1; D not certain. V shed 0 bases and J shed 9 bases, with 10 bases lying between them. Germline-derived CDR1 and CDR2 are SGDLS and YYNGEE. The CDR3 totals 13 residues.

The CDR3 sequence: CASSVTGTDTQYF. CDR3 in DNA: TGCGCCAGCAGCGTGACAGGGACAGATACGCAGTATTTT. The rearrangement links TRBV5-1 to TRBJ2-3; TRBD1 aligns across 7 bases. V was clipped by 4 bases and J by 3 bases; unmatched bases: 2. This CDR3 has 13 amino acids. The germline CDR1 and CDR2 sequences are SGHRS and YFSETQ.

This clonotype was counted only a few times. A much more abundant neighbour one base away suggests this may be a read error. This rearrangement joins TRBV10-3 to TRBJ1-6; D might be TRBD1 (5 bases). CDR3 length equals 14 residues. From germline, CDR1 is ENHRY and CDR2 SYGVKD. V shed 10 bases and J shed 0 bases, with 10 bases lying between them. The CDR3 DNA follows: TGTGCCACCAGACAGAGCTCCTATAATTCACCCCTCCACTTT. Its protein is CATRQSSYNSPLHF.

This chain connects TRBV4-2 to TRBJ2-1; D is unclear. This CDR3 is 15 amino acids long. V dropped 0 bases and J dropped 9 bases, with 15 bases sitting between them. Germline loops: CDR1 LGHNA, CDR2 YNFKEQ. CDR3 residues: CASSQDPASRFEQFF. The CDR3, as DNA: TGTGCCAGCAGCCAAGATCCAGCCTCGAGGTTTGAGCAGTTCTTC.